These 31 T cell receptor delta chains share one sample of origin, sequenced in a study of γδ T cells in repeated Plasmodium falciparum infection. Bulk repertoires came from Vgamma9/Vdelta2+ or Vdelta2-negative gammadelta T cells flow-sorted from PBMC. TCRdb applied CATT to the multiplex PCR reads for clone calling. The table shows about 89,000 delta-chain clones, with over 1.1% occurring only once. The sequencing sample was made of gamma-delta T cells from blood. The receptors originated from a pool of human donors (malaria-infected and uninfected, not separated).

As concerns this clone: A far larger clone is only one base removed, so a read error is likely. Other DNA sequences in this specimen translate into the identical CDR3. The genes are TRDV1 and TRDJ1, with D maybe TRDD1 (5 bases). The CDR3 spans 12 residues. CDR1 and CDR2 (germline): TSWWSYY, QGS. CDR3 sequence (DNA): TGTGCTCTTGGGGACCCTCATAGTAGGCTCATCTTC. It encodes CALGDPHSRLIF.

This clone was counted at least ten times. This could be a read error, since a much larger clone is one nucleotide away. Different DNA sequences within this sample yield the same CDR3. The J segment was not called; the V segment is TRDV2; the table assigns TRDD3, which was not confirmed against the DNA. The CDR3 runs 21 residues. Germline lookup yields CDR1 GEAIGNYY and CDR2 EKD. CDR3 sequence: CACVSSRTFRYRLGYTDKLIF. CDR3 coding DNA: TGTGCCTGTGTGTCTTCTCGAACATTCCGATATCGATTGGGGTACACCGATAAGCTCATCTTT.

This clone was counted at least ten times. The gene calls are TRDV1 and TRDJ1; D unclear. The ends were cut back, 5 bases at V and 0 bases at J, with 16 bases in the middle. Germline V gives CDR1 TSWWSYY, CDR2 QGS. This CDR3 contains 16 residues. In nucleotides, the CDR3 is TGTGCTCTTGGGTTAAAAGCCCCCCCCAACACCGATAAACTCATCTTT. It yields the protein CALGLKAPPNTDKLIF.

In the case of this clone: A far larger clone is one nucleotide away, so this likely arose from a read error. The identical CDR3 is also encoded by other nucleotide sequences in the sample. The chain recombines TRDV2 with TRDJ1, with a tentative D call TRDD3 (5 bases). No J segment appears in TCRdb, so it was assigned here by matching the sequence to germline. From germline, CDR1 is GEAIGNYY and CDR2 EKD. This CDR3 comprises 16 residues. The CDR3 DNA is TGTGCCTGTGACACCCTGGGATCTAAGTACACTGATAAACTCATCTTT. Its protein product is CACDTLGSKYTDKLIF.

Comment on this clone: The TCRdb record carries a much larger clone's protein, which differs from this DNA's translation at residue 11; a read error is the likely cause, and the protein listed here is the DNA translation. J is TRDJ1 and V is TRDV2; 7 nucleotides agree with TRDD3. The germline CDR1 and CDR2 sequences are GEAIGNYY and EKD. This CDR3 is 25 amino acids long. Unmatched junction bases numbered 34, after V lost 0 bases and J lost 1 base. CDR3: CACDTVGLGGSAANRVSETTDKLIF. In nucleotides, the CDR3 is TGTGCCTGTGACACCGTCGGTCTGGGGGGATCCGCGGCGAACCGCGTATCCGAGACCACCGATAAACTCATCTTT.

With respect to this clone: A far larger clone lies a single base away; this is likely a read error. Additional DNA sequences in this sample encode the identical CDR3. The chain joins TRDV1 to TRDJ1, with 9 bases fitting TRDD3. No J segment appears in TCRdb, so it was assigned here by matching the sequence to germline. The germline CDR1 and CDR2 sequences are TSWWSYY and QGS. This CDR3 comprises 22 residues. Trimming at V came to 7 bases and at J to 0 bases, leaving 27 bases not matched to a gene. CDR3 DNA: TGTGCTCTTGTGCGTACTGGTCATCTACTGGGGGACCCGATAAGGTACACCGATAAACTCATCTTT. Encoded protein: CALVRTGHLLGDPIRYTDKLIF.

To note about this clone: TCRdb assigns this DNA the protein of a much larger clone, which departs from its translation at residue 6; this likely reflects a read error, and the protein shown comes from translating the DNA. The chain combines TRDV1 with TRDJ1, with 10 bases identical to TRDD3. TCRdb offers no J gene call, so here the DNA was matched to germline to obtain one. Germline loops: CDR1 TSWWSYY, CDR2 QGS. V shed 2 bases, J shed 4 bases, and the junction held 37 bases outside the gene matches. The CDR3 has 26 amino acids. The CDR3 region is CALGEDVRSFPFTYLHWGIGFDKLIF. The DNA of the CDR3 is TGTGCTCTTGGGGAAGACGTTCGTTCCTTCCCCTTTACCTATCTTCACTGGGGGATCGGTTTCGATAAACTCATCTTT.

There are many counts of this clone. This may be a read error, as it is one base from a much larger clone. Other DNA sequences within the sample encode an identical CDR3. This sequence joins TRDV1 and TRDJ1, with D possibly TRDD3 on 7 matching bases. Germline V lookup: CDR1 TSWWSYY, CDR2 QGS. The V end was cut by 1 base, the J end by 4 bases, with 52 bases between. The CDR3 loop spans 28 amino acids. In DNA form, the CDR3 reads TGTGCTCTTGGGGAACGAAAGGACGAAAGGGGTAAGTCCCTACGTATTCCTAGGGGGGGATGGTCGGTCGATAAACTCATCTTT. It is translated as CALGERKDERGKSLRIPRGGWSVDKLIF.

Comments on this clone: This likely stems from a read error, as it lies one base from a far larger clone. The same CDR3 can be traced to other DNA sequences in this sample. The V call is TRDV2, the J call TRDJ3; possibly TRDD3 for D (6 bases). TCRdb is silent on the J gene; assignment here came from matching the DNA to germline. Germline CDR1 and CDR2: GEAIGNYY and EKD. Trimming cost V 2 bases and J 0 bases, with 16 bases left between them. The CDR3 is 19 residues long. CDR3 nucleotide sequence: TGTGCCTGTGACATACTGGGAGATGCCCTCTCCTGGGACACCCGACAGATGTTTTTC. It specifies CACDILGDALSWDTRQMFF.

With respect to this clone: Only one base separates this from a far larger clonotype, so it likely reflects a read error. Additional DNA sequences in this sample encode the identical CDR3. J is TRDJ1 and V is TRDV2; D is perhaps TRDD3 (5 bases). Because TCRdb records no J gene, it was assigned here through a match of the DNA to germline. CDR1 and CDR2 (germline): GEAIGNYY, EKD. CDR3 length: 15 amino acids. CDR3 region: CACEGLEGDTDKLIF. The CDR3 region has the DNA TGTGCCTGTGAAGGTTTAGAAGGGGACACTGATAAACTCATCTTT.

This clone was observed a handful of times. The chain joins TRDV1 to TRDJ2; 10 nucleotides align to TRDD3. TCRdb lists no J gene, so it was determined here by aligning the DNA to germline. Germline CDR1 is TSWWSYY and CDR2 is QGS. There are 23 residues in the CDR3. V shed 0 bases, J shed 3 bases, and the junction held 22 bases outside the gene matches. The chain's CDR3 is CALGELGDKLGDWGIGLTAQLFF. The CDR3 bases are TGTGCTCTTGGGGAACTGGGGGATAAGTTGGGAGACTGGGGGATCGGGCTGACAGCACAACTCTTCTTT.

This clone was seen a few times. The protein recorded in TCRdb matches a much larger clone and deviates from this DNA's translation at residue 4, suggesting a read error; the protein here is obtained by translating the DNA. The CDR3 DNA reads TGTGCCTGTGGCACCGTGGGGCTAGCCCCAACCGATAAACTCATCTTT. This codes for CACGTVGLAPTDKLIF. J is TRDJ1 and V is TRDV2; TRDD3 might be the D (5 bases). The CDR3 is 16 residues long. Germline values: CDR1 GEAIGNYY, CDR2 EKD.

The chain recombines TRDV1 with TRDJ2, with D perhaps assigned TRDD2 or TRDD3 (8 bases each). No J segment appears in TCRdb, so it was assigned here by matching the sequence to germline. Germline CDR1 is TSWWSYY and CDR2 is QGS. The V and J ends lost 4 bases and 6 bases respectively, with 39 bases between them. CDR3 length equals 23 residues. CDR3: CALGVVLPTKNWGQYNRPAQLFF. The CDR3, as DNA: TGTGCTCTTGGGGTGGTACTTCCTACTAAAAACTGGGGGCAATACAACAGGCCAGCACAACTCTTCTTT.

This clone was seen a few times. For this DNA, TCRdb reports the protein of a much larger clone, which diverges at residue 7, most likely from a read error; the protein presented here is translated directly from the DNA. The chain is built from TRDV2 and TRDJ1; 11 bases line up with TRDD3. The J gene, not given by TCRdb, was assigned here from a germline match of the nucleotide sequence. Germline V gene data show CDR1 as GEAIGNYY and CDR2 as EKD. The V segment lost 1 base and the J segment 3 bases; nucleotides outside the gene matches: 21. The CDR3 is made up of 21 amino acids. The CDR3 reads CACDTITGTHTGGYGADKLIF. Written as DNA, the CDR3 is TGTGCCTGTGACACGATCACCGGAACCCACACTGGGGGATATGGCGCCGATAAACTCATCTTT.

This clone counts as medium-sized (0.01 to 0.1%). The chain employs TRDV2 and TRDJ1; 11 nucleotides match TRDD3. Unmatched junction bases numbered 16, after V lost 0 bases and J lost 2 bases. The germline CDR1 and CDR2 sequences are GEAIGNYY and EKD. The CDR3 has 20 residues. The CDR3 sequence: CACDTVLSQTGGYRTDKLIF. The DNA of the CDR3 is TGTGCCTGTGACACCGTACTCTCTCAAACTGGGGGATATCGAACCGATAAACTCATCTTT.

This clone turned up a few times. TCRdb pairs this DNA with a much larger clone's protein that differs at residue 5, likely a read error; the protein shown was translated from the DNA. V gene TRDV2 combines with J gene TRDJ1, with 7 bases aligning to TRDD3. The J gene, not given by TCRdb, was assigned here from a germline match of the nucleotide sequence. From germline, CDR1 is GEAIGNYY and CDR2 EKD. V dropped 3 bases and J dropped 0; count of bases not matched to a gene: 27. The CDR3 covers 22 residues. The CDR3 sequence: CACDGMSWGETPGPKNTDKLIF. As DNA, the CDR3 is TGTGCCTGTGACGGTATGAGCTGGGGGGAAACACCCGGGCCGAAGAACACCGATAAACTCATCTTT.

Details on this clone: The protein that TCRdb holds for this DNA derives from a much larger clone and differs from the translated DNA at residue 6, which likely indicates a read error; the protein shown here is translated from the DNA. The chain uses TRDV2 and TRDJ1, with TRDD3 identical over 7 bases. Since TCRdb gives no J gene, matching the DNA to germline was used here to assign it. V shed 0 bases and J 2 bases; nucleotides not matched to a gene: 11. Germline values: CDR1 GEAIGNYY, CDR2 EKD. The CDR3 extends over 17 amino acids. The CDR3 spells CACDTAGGGQLTDKLIF. CDR3 in DNA: TGTGCCTGTGACACCGCTGGTGGGGGACAACTTACCGATAAACTCATCTTT.

About this clone: The protein that TCRdb holds for this DNA derives from a much larger clone and differs from the translated DNA at residue 8, which likely indicates a read error; the protein shown here is translated from the DNA. The chain couples TRDV1 to TRDJ1; 8 bases are a match to TRDD3. CDR1 is TSWWSYY and CDR2 is QGS in the germline V gene. The CDR3 spans 19 residues. V lost 1 base to trimming and J lost 2 bases; unmatched junction nucleotides: 15. The CDR3 coding sequence is TGTGCTCTTGGGGAACATTACATCTCGGGGGATATTGATACCGATAAACTCATCTTT. This gives the protein CALGEHYISGDIDTDKLIF.

There are a few counts of this clone. The translation of this DNA and the TCRdb protein of a much larger clone differ at residue 8, probably owing to a read error; the protein shown here is translated from the DNA. The DNA of the CDR3 is TGTGCTCTTGGGGAACTATGGGGGTCCCCTACCGGGGGATACGCTTTGACAGCACAACTCTTCTTT. It codes for CALGELWGSPTGGYALTAQLFF. The rearrangement links TRDV1 to TRDJ2, with TRDD3 matching over 10 bases. The J gene was missing in TCRdb and was found by matching the end of the DNA to germline. CDR3 length equals 22 residues. After removal of 0 bases from V and 0 bases from J, the junction contained 16 bases not matched to a gene. Germline V gives CDR1 TSWWSYY, CDR2 QGS.

A word on this clone: A read error is likely here: a far larger clone is one base away. Called V gene: TRDV1; the J gene was not called; the D segment call TRDD3 is taken from the table without a DNA check. This CDR3 region has 18 residues. Germline lookup yields CDR1 TSWWSYY and CDR2 QGS. The CDR3 DNA sequence: TGTGCTCTTGGGGATCGATCGGCTTCCCGATTAAGCGCCGATAAACTCATCTTC. This encodes CALGDRSASRLSADKLIF.

Regarding this clone: TCRdb's protein for this DNA is that of a much larger clone and differs from the translation at residue 9, likely a read error; the protein shown is the DNA translation. V and J are TRDV1 and TRDJ1, with 7 bases that match TRDD3. Germline values: CDR1 TSWWSYY, CDR2 QGS. The length of the CDR3 is 15 residues. The J segment lost 10 bases and the V segment lost 0 bases, leaving 11 bases of the junction unmatched. The CDR3 coding sequence is TGTGCTCTTGGGGAACTCGGCTGGTGGATACGGGGACTCATCTTT. Translating gives CALGELGWWIRGLIF.

At least ten counts were recorded for this clone. The V gene is TRDV1, the J gene TRDJ1, with D perhaps TRDD3 (5 bases). TCRdb is silent on the J gene; assignment here came from matching the DNA to germline. The CDR3 length is 14 residues. The V gene lost 4 bases and the J gene lost 3 bases, with 12 bases spanning the gap. Germline CDR1 TSWWSYY, CDR2 QGS. Here the CDR3 reads CALGGPPWADKLIF. CDR3 DNA sequence: TGTGCTCTTGGGGGTCCCCCCTGGGCCGATAAACTCATCTTT.

This clone came up a few times. A much more abundant neighbour one base away suggests this may be a read error. The chain couples TRDV1 to TRDJ1; D might be TRDD2 (6 bases). As TCRdb names no J gene, one was assigned here on the basis of a DNA match to germline. The CDR3 runs to 19 residues. Between the trimmed V and J ends, which lost 3 bases and 0 bases, there was a span of 23 bases. CDR1 is TSWWSYY and CDR2 is QGS in the germline V gene. CDR3 sequence: CALGDRAFRPSLYTDKLIF. The CDR3 region has the DNA TGTGCTCTTGGGGATCGGGCCTTCCGCCCGTCGCTGTACACCGATAAACTCATCTTT.

The table lists this clone with a few counts. A read error likely explains why the TCRdb protein, taken from a much larger clone, differs from this DNA's translation at residue 6; the protein shown is translated from the DNA. This chain connects TRDV1 to TRDJ1; TRDD3 matches 9 bases. CDR1 and CDR2 (germline): TSWWSYY, QGS. This CDR3 contains 16 residues. V shed 4 bases, J shed 1 base, and the junction held 7 bases outside the gene matches. The CDR3 DNA sequence: TGTGCTCTTGGGGGAGGGGGATACTCCTGCACCGATAAACTCATCTTT. As protein: CALGGGGYSCTDKLIF.

This clone has only a few counts. TCRdb pairs this DNA with a much larger clone's protein that differs at residue 3, likely a read error; the protein shown was translated from the DNA. This sequence joins TRDV2 and TRDJ1, with D perhaps assigned TRDD2 or TRDD3 (7 bases each). Trimming cost V 9 bases and J 0 bases, with 34 bases left between them. CDR3 length: 20 amino acids. Germline CDR1 and CDR2: GEAIGNYY and EKD. The DNA of the CDR3 is TGTGCCCGTGCGGTTCCTACGTACTGGGGAGGGACAAAGTACACCGATAAACTCATCTTT. Encoded protein: CARAVPTYWGGTKYTDKLIF.

This clone turned up a few times. The likely explanation is a read error, given a far larger clone one base away. Other DNA sequences in this sample translate to the same CDR3. The chain combines TRDV1 with TRDJ1; 8 nucleotides match TRDD3. The J gene, absent from TCRdb, was called here by matching the DNA to germline. Per the germline V gene, CDR1 is TSWWSYY and CDR2 is QGS. Trimming cost V 1 base and J 0 bases; bases outside gene matches: 25. The CDR3 runs 23 residues. The CDR3 coding sequence is TGTGCTCTTGGGGAACAGCCTTGTACTGGGGGGTACGCTGATGTGCTGTACACCGATAAACTCATCTTT. Its translation: CALGEQPCTGGYADVLYTDKLIF.

Details on this clone: A read error likely explains this, since a far larger clone differs by one base. Different DNA sequences within this sample yield the same CDR3. The CDR3 nucleotides read TGTGCTTACCAACGGTTCCTACAGGTGCTGGGGGATACTACCGATAAACTCATCTTT. This encodes CAYQRFLQVLGDTTDKLIF. V gene TRAV38-2/DV8 combines with J gene TRDJ1; 11 positions match TRDD3. This CDR3 has 19 amino acids. V was clipped by 8 bases and J by 2 bases; unmatched bases: 20. Per the germline V gene, CDR1 is TSESDYY and CDR2 is QEAYKQQN.

Only a few counts were recorded for this clone. TCRdb assigns this DNA the protein of a much larger clone, which departs from its translation at residue 20; this likely reflects a read error, and the protein shown comes from translating the DNA. V is TRDV1 and J is TRDJ1; TRDD3 agrees at 11 bases. Assignment of the J gene here rests on matching the DNA to germline, because TCRdb gives none. The CDR3 is 24 residues long. Germline CDR1 and CDR2: TSWWSYY and QGS. CDR3 protein: CALGELVLISGSGGYEGYTNKLIF. The CDR3 region has the DNA TGTGCTCTTGGGGAACTCGTATTAATTTCAGGGAGTGGGGGATACGAAGGGTACACCAATAAACTCATCTTT.

Worth noting for this clone: The TCRdb protein comes from a much larger clone and disagrees with this DNA's translation at residue 16, likely due to a read error; the protein given here is derived from the DNA. This chain uses TRDV1 with TRDJ1, with 11 bases fitting TRDD3. Germline matching of the DNA provided the J gene here, since TCRdb leaves it blank. Trimming cost V 4 bases and J 0 bases; bases outside gene matches: 25. Per germline, CDR1 TSWWSYY and CDR2 QGS. The CDR3 totals 23 residues. This CDR3 is CALGVIHFVPYWGIREYTDKLIF. CDR3 sequence (DNA): TGTGCTCTTGGGGTCATCCATTTTGTTCCTTACTGGGGGATAAGGGAGTACACCGATAAACTCATCTTT.

This clone was observed at least ten times. This chain uses TRDV1 with TRDJ1, with 10 bases matching TRDD3. Since TCRdb gives no J gene, matching the DNA to germline was used here to assign it. This CDR3 is built from 22 residues. Looked up from germline, CDR1 is TSWWSYY and CDR2 is QGS. V dropped 0 bases and J dropped 3; count of bases not matched to a gene: 22. CDR3 coding DNA: TGTGCTCTTGGGGAACTAGTAGACCCACTTCAACGGGTTACTGGGGGATCCGATAAACTCATCTTT. It specifies CALGELVDPLQRVTGGSDKLIF.

This clone was counted ten times or more. The chain is built from TRDV1 and TRDJ1; 8 bases are a match to TRDD3. The trim removed 1 base at V and 2 bases at J, leaving 24 bases unmatched. Germline V gene data show CDR1 as TSWWSYY and CDR2 as QGS. This CDR3 contains 22 residues. The CDR3 sequence is CALGEPDFRTSRTTGGTDKLIF. In nucleotides, the CDR3 is TGTGCTCTTGGGGAACCCGACTTCCGTACATCACGAACGACTGGGGGGACCGATAAACTCATCTTT.